This TCR beta chain was retrieved from a study of T cell repertoires in cytomegalovirus infection. Turning to the study itself: Both recently identified HLA-C-restricted and well-studied HLA-B-restricted CMV epitopes were used in the study. Study-level results: Ex vivo responses were dominated by HLA-C-restricted CMV-specific TCR beta clonotypes.

TCRdb recomputed calls from the reads with MiXCR, one row per CDR3 protein. The top ten clones hold around a sixth of a sample with 600,000 to 700,000 distinct CDR3 sequences, about 33% of them seen once. V shed 5 bases and J shed 3 bases, with 23 bases lying between them. Looked up from germline, CDR1 is SGHVS and CDR2 is FNYEAQ. The CDR3 is 17 amino acids. The sample holds a few counts of this clonotype. Its cognate antigen is unknown. This clonotype originated in a human donor in good health (CMV status not recorded). Some clones in this sample may be carry-over from other donors' samples. This sequence joins TRBV7-6 and TRBJ2-7, with D maybe TRBD1 (6 bases). Material: cultured PBMCs, obtained from culture after CMV antigen stimulation. Here the CDR3 reads CASSHPVLGGPSYEQYF. CDR3 bases: TGTGCCAGCAGCCACCCCGTACTAGGGGGACCGAGCTACGAGCAGTACTTC.